This entry is about one T cell receptor (beta chain). In germline, CDR1 is SGHAT, CDR2 FQNNGV. The V end lost 5 bases, the J end lost 5 bases, and 4 bases lay between the germline ends. This CDR3 is built from 11 residues. This specimen belongs to a study of blood T cell repertoires in COVID-19. The overall study: Samples came from the United States, Italy and Spain, spanning acute and convalescent COVID-19. PBMCs, B-cell-depleted T cells, or T cells were the source of the cDNA or gDNA that made up the material.

Per the authors' pipeline: Reference gene primer amplification gave nucleated cell count estimates. Clones were sequenced by immunoSEQ multiplex PCR, and TCRdb holds only the in-frame ones, with some missing. That table supplies the V and J calls and clone size; D and trimming were determined from the DNA. The repertoire includes roughly 150,000 clones, approximately 86% of them detected once, and under 7% sits in the top ten. This chain links TRBV11-2 with TRBJ2-1; no definite D call. The sequenced material came from peripheral blood. The origin of this receptor is a human donor in a cohort sampled during active COVID-19. DNA of the CDR3: TGTGCCAGCAGCATAAACAATGAGCAGTTCTTC. It is translated as CASSINNEQFF. Drawing the rest from reference TRBV11-2 and TRBJ2-1, the complete variable domain is EAGVAQSPRYKIIEKRQSVAFWCNPISGHATLYWYQQILGQGPKLLIQFQNNGVVDDSQLPKDRFSAERLKGVDSTLKIQPAKLEDSAVYLCASSINNEQFFGPGTRLTVL.